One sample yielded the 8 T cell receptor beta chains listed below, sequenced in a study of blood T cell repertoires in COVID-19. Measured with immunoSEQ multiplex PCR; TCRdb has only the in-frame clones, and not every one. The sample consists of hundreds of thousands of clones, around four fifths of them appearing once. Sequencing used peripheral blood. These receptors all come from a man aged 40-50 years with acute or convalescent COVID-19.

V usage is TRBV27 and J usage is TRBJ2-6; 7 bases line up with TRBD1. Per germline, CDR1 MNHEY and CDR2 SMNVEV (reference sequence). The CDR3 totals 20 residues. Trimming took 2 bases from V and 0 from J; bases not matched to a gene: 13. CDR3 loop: CASSLRGFDRVLSGANVLTF. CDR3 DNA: TGTGCCAGCAGTTTAAGGGGGTTCGACAGGGTCCTCTCTGGGGCCAACGTCCTGACTTTC.

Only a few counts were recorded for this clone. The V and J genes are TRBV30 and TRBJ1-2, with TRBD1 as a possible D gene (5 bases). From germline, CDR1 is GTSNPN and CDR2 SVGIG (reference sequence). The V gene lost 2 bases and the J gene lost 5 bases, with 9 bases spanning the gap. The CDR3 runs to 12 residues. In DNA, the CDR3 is TGTGCCTGGAGTACCGGGGGATATGGCTACACCTTC. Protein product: CAWSTGGYGYTF.

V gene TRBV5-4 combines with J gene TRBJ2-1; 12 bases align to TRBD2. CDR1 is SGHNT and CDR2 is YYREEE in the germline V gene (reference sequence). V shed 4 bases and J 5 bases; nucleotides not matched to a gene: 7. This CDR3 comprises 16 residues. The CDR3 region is CASSARTSGKHNEQFF. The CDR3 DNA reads TGTGCCAGCAGCGCCCGGACTAGCGGGAAGCACAATGAGCAGTTCTTC.

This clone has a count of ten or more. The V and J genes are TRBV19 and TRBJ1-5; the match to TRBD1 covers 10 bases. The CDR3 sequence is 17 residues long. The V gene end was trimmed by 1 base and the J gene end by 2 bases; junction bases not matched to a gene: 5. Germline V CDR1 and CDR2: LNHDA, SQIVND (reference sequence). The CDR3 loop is CASSIGQGAWGNQPQHF. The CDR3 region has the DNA TGTGCCAGTAGTATAGGACAGGGGGCATGGGGCAATCAGCCCCAGCATTTT.

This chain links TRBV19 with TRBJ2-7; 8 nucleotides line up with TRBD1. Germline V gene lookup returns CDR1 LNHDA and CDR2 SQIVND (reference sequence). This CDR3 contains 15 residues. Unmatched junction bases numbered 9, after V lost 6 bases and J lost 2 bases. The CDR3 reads CASSQLSGQAYEQYF. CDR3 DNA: TGTGCCAGTAGCCAGCTTTCGGGACAGGCCTACGAGCAGTACTTC.

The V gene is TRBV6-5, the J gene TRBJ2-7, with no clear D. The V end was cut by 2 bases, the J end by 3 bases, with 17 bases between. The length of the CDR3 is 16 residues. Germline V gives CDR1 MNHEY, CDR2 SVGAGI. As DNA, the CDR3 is TGTGCCAGCAGTTACGGCACCCTCTCAAGCGACTACGAGCAGTACTTC. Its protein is CASSYGTLSSDYEQYF.

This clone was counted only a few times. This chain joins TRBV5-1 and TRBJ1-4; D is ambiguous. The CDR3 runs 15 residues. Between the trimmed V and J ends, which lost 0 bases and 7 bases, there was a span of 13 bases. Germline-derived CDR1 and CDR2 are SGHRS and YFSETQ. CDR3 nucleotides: TGCGCCAGCAGCTTGGACGAAGGCGGAGGTGAAAAACTGTTTTTT. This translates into CASSLDEGGGEKLFF.

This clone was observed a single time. The CDR3 bases are TGTGCCAGCAGCTTAGGAGCGGGAGGGCCACACGAGCAGTACTTC. Protein: CASSLGAGGPHEQYF. The chain couples TRBV7-6 to TRBJ2-7; 10 nucleotides line up with TRBD2. Germline CDR1 and CDR2: SGHVS and FNYEAQ. The V gene end was trimmed by 1 base and the J gene end by 5 bases; junction bases not matched to a gene: 5. The CDR3 is made up of 15 amino acids.